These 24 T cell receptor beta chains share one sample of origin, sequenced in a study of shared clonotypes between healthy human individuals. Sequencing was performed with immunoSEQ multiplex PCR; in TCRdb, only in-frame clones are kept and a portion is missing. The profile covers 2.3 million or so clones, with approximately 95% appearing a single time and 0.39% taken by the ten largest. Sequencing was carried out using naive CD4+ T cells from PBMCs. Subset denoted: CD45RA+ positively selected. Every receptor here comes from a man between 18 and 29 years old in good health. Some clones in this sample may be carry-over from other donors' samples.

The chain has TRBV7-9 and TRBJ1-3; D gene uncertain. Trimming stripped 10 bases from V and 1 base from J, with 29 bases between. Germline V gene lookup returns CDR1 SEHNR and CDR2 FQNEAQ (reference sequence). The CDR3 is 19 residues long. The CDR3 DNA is TGTGCCACGCGGCCGGGCCCTACCAGCACTTTTGGGTCTGGAAACACCATATATTTT. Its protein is CATRPGPTSTFGSGNTIYF.

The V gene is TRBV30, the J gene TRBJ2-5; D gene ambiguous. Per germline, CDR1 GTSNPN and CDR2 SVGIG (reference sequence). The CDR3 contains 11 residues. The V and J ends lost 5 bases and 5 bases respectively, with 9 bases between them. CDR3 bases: TGTGCCTGGGCCGGCTGGGAGACCCAGTACTTC. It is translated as CAWAGWETQYF.

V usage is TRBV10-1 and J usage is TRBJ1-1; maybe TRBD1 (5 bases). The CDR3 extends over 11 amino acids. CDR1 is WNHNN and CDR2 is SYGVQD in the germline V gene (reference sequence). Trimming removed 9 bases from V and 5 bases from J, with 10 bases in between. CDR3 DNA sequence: TGCGCCAGGCGGGGGGATACTGAAGCTTTCTTT. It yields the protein CARRGDTEAFF.

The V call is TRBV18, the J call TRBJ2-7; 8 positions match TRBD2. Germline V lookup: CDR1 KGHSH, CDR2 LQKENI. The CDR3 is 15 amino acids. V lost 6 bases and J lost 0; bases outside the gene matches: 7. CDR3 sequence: CASSPGGQLSYEQYF. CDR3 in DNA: TGTGCCAGCTCCCCGGGGGGGCAGCTCTCCTACGAGCAGTACTTC.

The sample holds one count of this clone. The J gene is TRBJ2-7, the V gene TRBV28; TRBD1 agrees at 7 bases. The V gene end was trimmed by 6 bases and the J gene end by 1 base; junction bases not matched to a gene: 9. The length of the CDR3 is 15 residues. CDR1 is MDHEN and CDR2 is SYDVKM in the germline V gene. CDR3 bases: TGTGCCAGCAGACCAAGACAGGGCTTTTCCTACGAGCAGTACTTC. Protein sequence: CASRPRQGFSYEQYF.

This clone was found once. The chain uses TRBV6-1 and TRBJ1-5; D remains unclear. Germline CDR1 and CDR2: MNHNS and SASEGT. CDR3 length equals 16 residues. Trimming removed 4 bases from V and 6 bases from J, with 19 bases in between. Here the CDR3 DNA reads TGTGCCAGCAGTGTCGAAACAATCCGCGCCTTTCAGCCCCAGCATTTT. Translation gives CASSVETIRAFQPQHF.

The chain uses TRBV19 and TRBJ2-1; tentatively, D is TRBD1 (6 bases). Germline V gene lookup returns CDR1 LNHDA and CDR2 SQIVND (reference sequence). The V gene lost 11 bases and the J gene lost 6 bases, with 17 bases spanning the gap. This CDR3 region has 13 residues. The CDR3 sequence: CAVKGVFANEQFF. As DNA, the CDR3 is TGTGCCGTAAAGGGGGTTTTCGCCAATGAGCAGTTCTTC.

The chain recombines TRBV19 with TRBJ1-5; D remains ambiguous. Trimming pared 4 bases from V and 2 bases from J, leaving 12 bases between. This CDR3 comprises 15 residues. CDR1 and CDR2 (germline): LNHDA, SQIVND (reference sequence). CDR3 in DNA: TGTGCCAGTAGTACCCAAGGAGGCGGCAATCAGCCCCAGCATTTT. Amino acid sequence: CASSTQGGGNQPQHF.

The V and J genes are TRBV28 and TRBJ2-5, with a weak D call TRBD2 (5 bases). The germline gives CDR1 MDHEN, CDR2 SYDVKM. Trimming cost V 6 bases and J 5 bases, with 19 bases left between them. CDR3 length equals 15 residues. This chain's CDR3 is CASRSPAHRGETQYF. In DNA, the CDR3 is TGTGCCAGCAGGTCCCCGGCCCATCGAGGGGAGACCCAGTACTTC. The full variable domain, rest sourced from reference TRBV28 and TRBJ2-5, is DVKVTQSSRYLVKRTGEKVFLECVQDMDHENMFWYRQDPGLGLRLIYFSYDVKMKEKGDIPEGYSVSREKKERFSLILESASTNQTSMYLCASRSPAHRGETQYFGPGTRLLVL.

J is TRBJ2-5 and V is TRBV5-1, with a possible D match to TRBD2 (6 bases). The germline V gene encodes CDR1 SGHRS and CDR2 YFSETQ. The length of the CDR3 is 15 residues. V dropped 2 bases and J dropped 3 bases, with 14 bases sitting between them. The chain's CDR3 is CASSFSEEGKETQYF. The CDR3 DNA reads TGCGCCAGCAGCTTTTCCGAGGAGGGGAAAGAGACCCAGTACTTC.

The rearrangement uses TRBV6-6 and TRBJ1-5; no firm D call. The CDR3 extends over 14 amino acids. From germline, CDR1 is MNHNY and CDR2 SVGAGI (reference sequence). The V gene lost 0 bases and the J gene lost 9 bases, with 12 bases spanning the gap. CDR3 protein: CASSYSGGPGPQHF. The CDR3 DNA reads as TGTGCCAGCAGTTACTCGGGAGGCCCGGGGCCCCAGCATTTT.

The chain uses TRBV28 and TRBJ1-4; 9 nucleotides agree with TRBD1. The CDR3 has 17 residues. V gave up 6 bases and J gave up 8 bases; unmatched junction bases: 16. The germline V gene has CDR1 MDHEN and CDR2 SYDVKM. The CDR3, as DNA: TGTGCCAGCAGGGTCTTCGACTCGGGACAGGGCTACGAAAAACTGTTTTTT. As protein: CASRVFDSGQGYEKLFF.

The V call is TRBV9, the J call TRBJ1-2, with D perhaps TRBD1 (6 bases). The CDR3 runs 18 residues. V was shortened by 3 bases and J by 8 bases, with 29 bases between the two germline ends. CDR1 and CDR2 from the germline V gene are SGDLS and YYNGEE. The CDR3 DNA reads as TGTGCCAGCAGCGATGGAGGGGGAACTCACGAATATTTCCCGGGCTACACCTTC. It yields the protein CASSDGGGTHEYFPGYTF. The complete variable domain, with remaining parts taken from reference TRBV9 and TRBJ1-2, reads DSGVTQTPKHLITATGQRVTLRCSPRSGDLSVYWYQQSLDQGLQFLIQYYNGEERAKGNILERFSAQQFPDLHSELNLSSLELGDSALYFCASSDGGGTHEYFPGYTFGSGTRLTVV.

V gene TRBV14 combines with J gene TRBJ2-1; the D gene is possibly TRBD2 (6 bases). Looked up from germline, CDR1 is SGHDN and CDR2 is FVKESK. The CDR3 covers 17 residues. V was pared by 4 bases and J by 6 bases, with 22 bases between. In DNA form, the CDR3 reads TGTGCCAGCAGCCGGGGTAGTAGGGCTGCGGGGAGCAATGAGCAGTTCTTC. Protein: CASSRGSRAAGSNEQFF.

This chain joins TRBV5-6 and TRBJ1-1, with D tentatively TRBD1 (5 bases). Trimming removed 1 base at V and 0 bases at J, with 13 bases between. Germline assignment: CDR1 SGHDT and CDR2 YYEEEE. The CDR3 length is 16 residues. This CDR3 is CASSLQGPLLNTEAFF. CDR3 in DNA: TGTGCCAGCAGCTTGCAGGGCCCTCTTCTGAACACTGAAGCTTTCTTT. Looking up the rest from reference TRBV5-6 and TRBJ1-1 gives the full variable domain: DAGVTQSPTHLIKTRGQQVTLRCSPKSGHDTVSWYQQALGQGPQFIFQYYEEEERQRGNFPDRFSGHQFPNYSSELNVNALLLGDSALYLCASSLQGPLLNTEAFFGQGTRLTVV.

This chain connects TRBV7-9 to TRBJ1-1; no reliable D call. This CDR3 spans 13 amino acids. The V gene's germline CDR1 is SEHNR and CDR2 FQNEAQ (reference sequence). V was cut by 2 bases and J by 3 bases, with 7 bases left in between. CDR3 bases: TGTGCCAGCAGCTTATACAGTTACACTGAAGCTTTCTTT. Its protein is CASSLYSYTEAFF.

The CDR3 protein is CATNRGARGSLVTEAFF. The DNA for the CDR3 is TGTGCCACTAACCGTGGGGCCAGGGGCTCGTTGGTCACTGAAGCTTTCTTT. The chain recombines TRBV27 with TRBJ1-1; D is perhaps TRBD1 (6 bases). The CDR3 has 17 residues. Germline V gene lookup returns CDR1 MNHEY and CDR2 SMNVEV (reference sequence). The V gene lost 10 bases and the J gene lost 4 bases, with 28 bases spanning the gap.

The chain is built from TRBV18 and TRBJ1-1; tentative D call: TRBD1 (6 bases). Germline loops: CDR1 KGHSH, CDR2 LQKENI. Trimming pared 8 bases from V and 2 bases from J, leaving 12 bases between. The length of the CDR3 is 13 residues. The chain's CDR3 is CASQQGGNTEAFF. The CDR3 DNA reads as TGTGCCAGCCAACAGGGCGGTAACACTGAAGCTTTCTTT.

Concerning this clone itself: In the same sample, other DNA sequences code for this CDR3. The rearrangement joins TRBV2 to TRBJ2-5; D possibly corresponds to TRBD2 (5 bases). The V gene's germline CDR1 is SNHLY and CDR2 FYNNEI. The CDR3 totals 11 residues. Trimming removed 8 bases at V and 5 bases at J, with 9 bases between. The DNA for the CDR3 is TGTGCCAGCGGGAGTGGGGAGACCCAGTACTTC. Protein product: CASGSGETQYF. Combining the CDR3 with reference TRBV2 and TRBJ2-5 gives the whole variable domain EPEVTQTPSHQVTQMGQEVILRCVPISNHLYFYWYRQILGQKVEFLVSFYNNEISEKSEIFDDQFSVERPDGSNFTLKIRSTKLEDSAMYFCASGSGETQYFGPGTRLLVL.

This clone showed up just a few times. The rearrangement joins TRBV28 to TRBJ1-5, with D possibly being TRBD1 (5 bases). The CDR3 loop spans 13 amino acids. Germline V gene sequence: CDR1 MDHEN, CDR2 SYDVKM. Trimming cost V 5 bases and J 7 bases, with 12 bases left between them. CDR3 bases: TGTGCCAGCAGTAAAAGGGGACGCCAGCCCCAGCATTTT. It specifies CASSKRGRQPQHF.

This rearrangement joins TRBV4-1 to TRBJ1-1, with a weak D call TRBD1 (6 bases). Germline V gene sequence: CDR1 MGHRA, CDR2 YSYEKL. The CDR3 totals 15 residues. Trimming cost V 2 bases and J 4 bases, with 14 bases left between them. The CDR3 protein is CASSQFDTGSTEAFF. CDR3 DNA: TGCGCCAGCAGCCAATTTGATACAGGGAGCACTGAAGCTTTCTTT.

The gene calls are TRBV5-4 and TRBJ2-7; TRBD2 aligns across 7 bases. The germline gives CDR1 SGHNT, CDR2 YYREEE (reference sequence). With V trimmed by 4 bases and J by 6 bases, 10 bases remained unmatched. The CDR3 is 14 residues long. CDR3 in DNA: TGTGCCAGCAGCCCGGGATCCGGGGAGGGCGAGCAGTACTTC. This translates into CASSPGSGEGEQYF.

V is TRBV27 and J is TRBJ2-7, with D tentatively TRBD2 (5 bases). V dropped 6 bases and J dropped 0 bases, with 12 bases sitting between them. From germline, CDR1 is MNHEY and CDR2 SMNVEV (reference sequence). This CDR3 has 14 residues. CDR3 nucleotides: TGTGCCAGCAGGCATCTAGAGGGCTCCTACGAGCAGTACTTC. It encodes CASRHLEGSYEQYF.

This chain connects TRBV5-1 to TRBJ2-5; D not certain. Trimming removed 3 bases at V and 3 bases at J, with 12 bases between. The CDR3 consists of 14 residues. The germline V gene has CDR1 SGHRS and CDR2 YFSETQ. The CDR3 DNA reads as TGCGCCAGCAGCTACGGAATGACGGAAGAGACCCAGTACTTC. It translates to CASSYGMTEETQYF.